Listed here are 9 T cell receptor beta chains from one sample, sequenced in a study of T cells in Graves' hyperthyroidism and ophthalmopathy. TCR beta CDR3 sequences were amplified from RNA transcripts. A first-round RT-PCR of the TCR CDR3 used the HTBI primer set. TCRdb recomputed calls from the multiplex PCR reads with MiXCR, one row per CDR3 protein. Here the sample spans roughly 300,000 distinct CDR3 sequences, roughly 18% being singletons. Sequences were obtained from blood. The receptors derive from a woman in her fifties or sixties with Graves' hyperthyroidism.

The chain joins TRBV6-5 to TRBJ2-3, with 8 bases identical to TRBD2. Germline loops: CDR1 MNHEY, CDR2 SVGAGI. V gave up 0 bases and J gave up 3 bases; unmatched junction bases: 8. The CDR3 loop spans 17 amino acids. CDR3: CASSYSSWSGGTDTQYF. In nucleotides, the CDR3 is TGTGCCAGCAGTTACTCGAGTTGGAGCGGGGGAACAGATACGCAGTATTTT.

This clonotype was counted between two and nine times. V gene TRBV20-1 combines with J gene TRBJ2-3; 9 nucleotides align to TRBD2. This CDR3 is 17 amino acids long. Germline loops: CDR1 DFQATT, CDR2 SNEGSKA (reference sequence). After removal of 3 bases from V and 0 bases from J, the junction contained 10 bases not matched to a gene. This CDR3 reads CSASRLAGTSSTDTQYF. The CDR3 DNA is TGCAGTGCTAGTAGGCTAGCGGGGACATCTAGCACAGATACGCAGTATTTT.

The sample holds a few counts of this clonotype. The chain is built from TRBV7-6 and TRBJ1-3; 8 bases are a match to TRBD1. CDR1 is SGHVS, CDR2 FNYEAQ, per germline. The CDR3 has 16 amino acids. The trim removed 8 bases at V and 0 bases at J, leaving 9 bases unmatched. The CDR3 DNA follows: TGTGCCAGCGCTGACACAGGGGGATTCTCTGGAAACACCATATATTTT. Its translation is CASADTGGFSGNTIYF.

This clonotype was found a few times. The chain carries TRBV5-1 and TRBJ1-3, with TRBD1 matching over 9 bases. Germline-derived CDR1 and CDR2 are SGHRS and YFSETQ. CDR3 length equals 15 residues. The V gene end was trimmed by 0 bases and the J gene end by 9 bases; junction bases not matched to a gene: 7. DNA for the CDR3: TGCGCCAGCAGCTTGGACGGGACAGGGCTAACCACCATATATTTT. Amino acid sequence: CASSLDGTGLTTIYF.

This clonotype was observed many times. This sequence joins TRBV12-3 or TRBV12-4 and TRBJ2-5, with D maybe TRBD1 (5 bases). Between the trimmed V and J ends, which lost 5 bases and 5 bases, there was a span of 12 bases. The CDR3 covers 13 residues. CDR3 region: CASSPGSGETQYF. The DNA for the CDR3 is TGTGCCAGCAGTCCCGGGTCAGGGGAGACCCAGTACTTC.

The V gene is TRBV7-9, the J gene TRBJ1-4; no firm D call. Per the germline V gene, CDR1 is SEHNR and CDR2 is FQNEAQ (reference sequence). Trimming shortened V by 3 bases and J by 0 bases, and 8 bases separated the two germline ends. This CDR3 is built from 15 residues. This CDR3 is CASSFGASTNEKLFF. The CDR3 DNA reads TGTGCCAGCAGCTTTGGAGCCTCAACTAATGAAAAACTGTTTTTT.

This clonotype was seen ten or more times. This chain joins TRBV12-3 or TRBV12-4 and TRBJ1-1; D is undetermined. Trimming shortened V by 3 bases and J by 5 bases, and 10 bases separated the two germline ends. This CDR3 spans 13 amino acids. The CDR3 DNA reads TGTGCCAGCAGTTTTGGAAAATGGACTGAAGCTTTCTTT. This codes for CASSFGKWTEAFF.

This rearrangement joins TRBV6-1 to TRBJ2-1, with TRBD2 matching over 7 bases. This CDR3 is built from 17 residues. Germline V lookup: CDR1 MNHNS, CDR2 SASEGT. J gave up 8 bases and V 6 bases, and 19 bases lay outside the gene matches. CDR3 sequence (DNA): TGTGCCAGCAGGAACACCCTCGGACTAGGGGTTGTGGATGAGCAGTTCTTC. As protein: CASRNTLGLGVVDEQFF.

This clonotype was counted a few times. The chain carries TRBV30 and TRBJ2-1; the D gene is possibly TRBD2 (5 bases). Germline assignment: CDR1 GTSNPN and CDR2 SVGIG (reference sequence). V lost 2 bases, J lost 3 bases, and 8 bases lay in between. The CDR3 covers 13 residues. CDR3 nucleotides: TGTGCCTGGAGTCCAGCGGACTACAATGAGCAGTTCTTC. This translates into CAWSPADYNEQFF.